The 20 T cell receptor beta chains in this list originate from one sample, sequenced in a study of identical twins. One entry per CDR3 protein results from TCRdb running MiXCR on the 5' RACE reads. Among about 470,000 distinct CDR3 sequences, roughly a quarter were seen once, and the ten largest hold roughly 2.8%. These same data were also listed under a study on T cells expressing NK-cell markers.

The specimen sequenced was CD4+ T cells sorted from blood. These receptor sequences come from a woman under 30 in good health.

Only a few counts were recorded for this clonotype. The J gene is TRBJ2-3, the V gene TRBV10-1; D uncertain. Germline V gene sequence: CDR1 WNHNN, CDR2 SYGVQD (reference sequence). The CDR3 consists of 18 residues. With 4 bases removed from V and 2 bases from J, the gap between germline ends came to 22 bases. CDR3: CASSGSLNLTSFTDTQYF. The CDR3 DNA sequence: TGCGCCAGCAGTGGGTCCCTTAATCTCACATCGTTCACAGATACGCAGTATTTT.

The rearrangement uses TRBV16 and TRBJ2-7; D could derive from TRBD1 or TRBD2 (5 bases each). CDR1 and CDR2 (germline): KGHSY, FQNENV. V gave up 3 bases and J gave up 4 bases, with 19 bases separating them. CDR3 length: 16 residues. This CDR3 reads CASSHPREGSSYEQYF. In DNA, the CDR3 is TGTGCCAGCAGCCATCCCAGAGAGGGGTCCTCTTACGAGCAGTACTTC.

The V call is TRBV20-1, the J call TRBJ2-1; TRBD2 is a possible D gene (6 bases). This CDR3 region has 15 residues. Germline V gene sequence: CDR1 DFQATT, CDR2 SNEGSKA (reference sequence). Trimming removed 3 bases at V and 0 bases at J, with 12 bases between. CDR3 in DNA: TGCAGTGCTAGCCGATGGGGGGTCTCCTACAATGAGCAGTTCTTC. This codes for CSASRWGVSYNEQFF.

The V gene is TRBV6-2 or TRBV6-3, the J gene TRBJ2-2; TRBD2 matches 7 bases. CDR3 size: 15 residues. J lost 6 bases, V lost 3 bases, and 7 bases had no gene match. Germline V gene sequence: CDR1 MNHEY, CDR2 SVGEGT. The CDR3: CASSYRASGAGELFF. The CDR3 DNA reads TGTGCCAGCAGTTATCGGGCTAGCGGAGCCGGGGAGCTGTTTTTT.

This clonotype was counted only a few times. CDR3 sequence: CASTRRGLHIQYF. CDR3 nucleotides: TGTGCCAGCACACGAAGGGGGCTCCACATTCAGTACTTC. This chain connects TRBV12-3 or TRBV12-4 to TRBJ2-4; 7 bases are a match to TRBD1. This CDR3 region has 13 residues. V shed 7 bases, J shed 8 bases, and the junction held 8 bases outside the gene matches.

The chain carries TRBV5-1 and TRBJ2-5, with unresolved D. The CDR3 is 15 residues long. Per the germline V gene, CDR1 is SGHRS and CDR2 is YFSETQ. V was cut by 4 bases and J by 3 bases, with 16 bases left in between. CDR3 loop: CASSPRAHREETQYF. The CDR3 DNA is TGCGCCAGCAGCCCCCGGGCCCACCGAGAAGAGACCCAGTACTTC.

This clonotype was seen more than once but under ten times. Here the CDR3 reads CSARTSGGYSYNEQFF. DNA for the CDR3: TGCAGTGCCCGGACTAGCGGGGGGTACTCCTACAATGAGCAGTTCTTC. The chain uses TRBV20-1 and TRBJ2-1; the match to TRBD2 covers 14 bases. Germline V gene data show CDR1 as DFQATT and CDR2 as SNEGSKA (reference sequence). CDR3 size: 16 residues. V was pared by 6 bases and J by 0 bases, with 4 bases of the junction left unmatched.

The chain is built from TRBV25-1 and TRBJ2-3; D is ambiguous. This CDR3 has 12 amino acids. V was shortened by 4 bases and J by 6 bases, with 8 bases between the two germline ends. From germline, CDR1 is MGHDK and CDR2 SYGVNS. In DNA form, the CDR3 reads TGTGCCAGCAGTGTTGGTTGGGATACGCAGTATTTT. This encodes CASSVGWDTQYF.

This CDR3 is CASSRRDTSGSRRTGELFF. In DNA, the CDR3 is TGCGCCAGCAGCCGCCGTGATACTAGCGGGAGTAGGCGGACCGGGGAGCTGTTTTTT. V is TRBV4-3 and J is TRBJ2-2; TRBD2 agrees at 11 bases. Germline V lookup: CDR1 LGHNA, CDR2 YSLEER. V lost 4 bases to trimming and J lost 5 bases; unmatched junction nucleotides: 15. The CDR3 is 19 residues long.

This clonotype was detected a few times. This rearrangement joins TRBV29-1 to TRBJ1-2; D remains ambiguous. Deletions cut 0 bases from V and 5 bases from J, with 7 bases between. Germline V gene sequence: CDR1 SQVTM, CDR2 ANQGSEA. The CDR3 consists of 12 residues. The CDR3 coding sequence is TGCAGCGTTGAAGAAGAGGGTTATGGCTACACCTTC. Protein: CSVEEEGYGYTF.

This clonotype has a handful of counts. The V gene is TRBV2, the J gene TRBJ1-2; D call uncertain. Germline V CDR1 and CDR2: SNHLY, FYNNEI. Trimming cost V 2 bases and J 7 bases, with 5 bases left between them. The CDR3 has 11 residues. CDR3 DNA sequence: TGTGCCAGCAGTGAATTAGGTGGCTACACCTTC. Its translation is CASSELGGYTF. Using reference TRBV2 and TRBJ1-2 for the parts outside the CDR3, the full variable domain is EPEVTQTPSHQVTQMGQEVILRCVPISNHLYFYWYRQILGQKVEFLVSFYNNEISEKSEIFDDQFSVERPDGSNFTLKIRSTKLEDSAMYFCASSELGGYTFGSGTRLTVV.

This chain connects TRBV7-9 to TRBJ2-1; TRBD2 agrees at 11 bases. The CDR3 runs 16 residues. Per germline, CDR1 SEHNR and CDR2 FQNEAQ (reference sequence). Losses at the gene ends were 5 bases for V and 6 bases for J; bases not matched to a gene: 9. CDR3 amino acids: CASSLGSLAGGNEQFF. CDR3 DNA: TGTGCCAGCAGCCTAGGGTCCCTAGCGGGGGGCAATGAGCAGTTCTTC.

The V and J genes are TRBV6-1 and TRBJ2-7; TRBD2 agrees at 7 bases. The V segment lost 2 bases and the J segment 1 base; nucleotides outside the gene matches: 8. The CDR3 sequence is 16 residues long. Germline loops: CDR1 MNHNS, CDR2 SASEGT. The CDR3 here is CASSESLGGPSYEQYF. Written as DNA, the CDR3 is TGTGCCAGCAGTGAAAGTTTGGGAGGGCCTTCCTACGAGCAGTACTTC.

In nucleotides, the CDR3 is TGCAGCGTGCCAGGTACATCGGGCGAGCAGTACTTC. Protein: CSVPGTSGEQYF. This chain joins TRBV29-1 and TRBJ2-7; D is unclear. The germline gives CDR1 SQVTM, CDR2 ANQGSEA. CDR3 length equals 12 residues. The V end was cut by 6 bases, the J end by 6 bases, with 15 bases between.

This clonotype has more than one count but fewer than ten. This sequence joins TRBV3-1 and TRBJ2-7; D is tentatively TRBD1 or TRBD2 (7 bases each). CDR1 and CDR2 from the germline V gene are LGHDT and YNNKEL (reference sequence). The CDR3 totals 13 residues. Deletions cut 7 bases from V and 4 bases from J, with 14 bases between. The CDR3 DNA sequence: TGTGCCAGCACCCCCAGGGGGGGATACGAGCAGTACTTC. This encodes CASTPRGGYEQYF.

The genes are TRBV20-1 and TRBJ1-4; no clear D gene. Germline V gene lookup returns CDR1 DFQATT and CDR2 SNEGSKA (reference sequence). The CDR3 extends over 14 amino acids. The ends were cut back, 6 bases at V and 2 bases at J, with 13 bases in the middle. The CDR3 region is CSAPEGWTNEKLFF. The DNA of the CDR3 is TGCAGTGCCCCGGAGGGTTGGACTAATGAAAAACTGTTTTTT.

This clonotype has only a few counts. This sequence joins TRBV20-1 and TRBJ2-5; D ambiguous. Germline assignment: CDR1 DFQATT and CDR2 SNEGSKA (reference sequence). This CDR3 spans 11 amino acids. Trimming took 2 bases from V and 5 from J, leaving 6 bases between them. The CDR3 DNA follows: TGCAGTGCTAGATTTAGCGAGACCCAGTACTTC. Protein: CSARFSETQYF.

The V call is TRBV9, the J call TRBJ1-4, with TRBD1 identical over 7 bases. After removal of 2 bases from V and 8 bases from J, the junction contained 9 bases not matched to a gene. This CDR3 is built from 15 residues. CDR1 SGDLS and CDR2 YYNGEE come from the germline V gene. The CDR3 DNA sequence: TGTGCCAGCAGCGTCGCGGACAGGCCGCCCGAAAAACTGTTTTTT. This sequence encodes CASSVADRPPEKLFF.

There are a few counts of this clonotype. The chain is built from TRBV7-9 and TRBJ1-1; a possible D gene is TRBD1 (6 bases). Trimming shortened V by 6 bases and J by 2 bases, and 16 bases separated the two germline ends. The CDR3 runs to 15 residues. The V gene's germline CDR1 is SEHNR and CDR2 FQNEAQ (reference sequence). In DNA, the CDR3 is TGTGCCAGCAGTCCTCAGGACAGTAAAAACACTGAAGCTTTCTTT. This gives the protein CASSPQDSKNTEAFF.

V gene TRBV20-1 combines with J gene TRBJ1-5; no reliable D call. The CDR3 length is 13 residues. Trimming took off 4 bases at V and 5 bases at J, with 12 bases between the two ends. Germline values: CDR1 DFQATT, CDR2 SNEGSKA (reference sequence). The CDR3: CSAIPDGDQPQHF. CDR3 in DNA: TGCAGTGCTATCCCGGACGGGGATCAGCCCCAGCATTTT.